This TCR beta chain was identified in a study of T cells after posttransplantation cyclophosphamide. Profiling relied on immunoSEQ multiplex PCR, and the TCRdb table lists in-frame clones only, not all of them. The sample yields about 22,000 clones, approximately 97% seen once. Cells defined as naive were viable CD3+CD4+ or CD3+CD8+ and CCR7+CD45RA+CD45RO-CD95-CD27+CD28+. The related graft donor's blood sample was taken on the day of bone marrow donation. This TCR derives from a man in his fifties in good health, CMV-negative, and a related stem cell transplant donor. Sequencing used naive CD4+ T cells sorted from PBMCs.

The CDR3 loop is CASSLVASGASYEQYF. The DNA for the CDR3 is TGCGCCAGCAGCTTGGTGGCTAGCGGGGCCTCCTACGAGCAGTACTTC. The J gene is TRBJ2-7, the V gene TRBV5-1; TRBD2 agrees at 9 bases. This CDR3 has 16 residues. Germline CDR1 and CDR2: SGHRS and YFSETQ. V shed 0 bases and J 0 bases; nucleotides not matched to a gene: 4.